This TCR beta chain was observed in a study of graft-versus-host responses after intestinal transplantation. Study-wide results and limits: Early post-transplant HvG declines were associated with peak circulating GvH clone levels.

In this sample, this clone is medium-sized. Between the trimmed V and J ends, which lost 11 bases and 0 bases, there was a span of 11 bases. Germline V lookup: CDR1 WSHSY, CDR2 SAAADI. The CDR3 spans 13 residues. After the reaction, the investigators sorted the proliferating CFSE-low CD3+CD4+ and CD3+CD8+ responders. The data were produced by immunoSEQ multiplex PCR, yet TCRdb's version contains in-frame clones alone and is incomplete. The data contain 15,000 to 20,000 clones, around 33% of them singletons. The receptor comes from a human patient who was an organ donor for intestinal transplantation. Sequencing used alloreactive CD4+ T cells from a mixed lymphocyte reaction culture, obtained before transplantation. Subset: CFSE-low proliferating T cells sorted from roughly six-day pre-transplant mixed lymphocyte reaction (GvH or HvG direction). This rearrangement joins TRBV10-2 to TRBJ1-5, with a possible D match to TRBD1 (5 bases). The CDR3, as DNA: TGCGCCCAGGGCGAATATAGCAATCAGCCCCAGCATTTT. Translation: CAQGEYSNQPQHF.